What follows are 17 T cell receptor beta chains derived from one specimen sequenced in a study of shared clonotypes between healthy human individuals. As defined, naive CD8 cells were CD45RO-negative and positively selected for CCR7, with terminally differentiated effector memory CD45RA+ cells excluded. Produced via immunoSEQ multiplex PCR; TCRdb's table is partial and in-frame only. The sample yields about 2 million clones, about 95% seen once. What was sequenced was naive CD8+ T cells sorted from blood. The receptors originated from a man aged 18 to 29 in good health.

V usage is TRBV4-2 and J usage is TRBJ2-4, with 10 bases that match TRBD1. The germline gives CDR1 LGHNA, CDR2 YNFKEQ. CDR3 length equals 17 residues. V shed 4 bases, J shed 4 bases, and the junction held 10 bases outside the gene matches. CDR3 DNA: TGTGCCAGCAGCCGAGAGGAGACAGGGGGCCTTAAAAACATTCAGTACTTC. Translation: CASSREETGGLKNIQYF.

CDR3 region: CSVEGAPPWQADTQYF. CDR3 coding DNA: TGCAGCGTTGAGGGCGCGCCACCCTGGCAGGCAGATACGCAGTATTTT. The chain couples TRBV29-1 to TRBJ2-3; D not resolved. CDR1 is SQVTM, CDR2 ANQGSEA, per germline. V was cut by 3 bases and J by 4 bases, with 20 bases left in between. The CDR3 totals 16 residues.

In regard to this clone: Within the sample, other DNA sequences also encode this same CDR3. V is TRBV28 and J is TRBJ2-2; perhaps TRBD2 as D (6 bases). The CDR3 sequence is 14 residues long. CDR1 MDHEN and CDR2 SYDVKM come from the germline V gene. Trimming stripped 3 bases from V and 4 bases from J, with 9 bases between. As DNA, the CDR3 is TGTGCCAGCAGTTTCCCCGGGGGCACCGGGGAGCTGTTTTTT. Translating it yields CASSFPGGTGELFF.

The V and J genes are TRBV4-3 and TRBJ1-6, with D unclear. The CDR3 has 17 amino acids. Germline lookup yields CDR1 LGHNA and CDR2 YSLEER. Trimming stripped 0 bases from V and 0 bases from J, with 9 bases between. The CDR3 here is CASSQDSESSYNSPLHF. Written as DNA, the CDR3 is TGCGCCAGCAGCCAAGATTCAGAGAGCTCCTATAATTCACCCCTCCACTTT.

The V call is TRBV5-6, the J call TRBJ2-7; D is possibly TRBD2 (6 bases). Trimming left V 1 base short and J 3 bases short, with 14 bases between. Germline CDR1 is SGHDT and CDR2 is YYEEEE. The CDR3 sequence is 15 residues long. The CDR3 region has the DNA TGTGCCAGCAGCTTGTCTTACGACGGGAGCTACGAGCAGTACTTC. Translated: CASSLSYDGSYEQYF.

The gene calls are TRBV4-3 and TRBJ2-7; D possibly corresponds to TRBD2 (6 bases). Germline values: CDR1 LGHNA, CDR2 YSLEER. Trimming pared 5 bases from V and 0 bases from J, leaving 14 bases between. This CDR3 is built from 15 residues. CDR3 sequence reads: CASSVFSGGSYEQYF. CDR3 in DNA: TGCGCCAGCAGCGTATTTTCCGGGGGCTCCTACGAGCAGTACTTC.

The chain couples TRBV7-9 to TRBJ2-5, with D maybe TRBD1 (6 bases). CDR3 length: 16 amino acids. Trimming removed 6 bases from V and 0 bases from J, with 17 bases in between. Germline V gives CDR1 SEHNR, CDR2 FQNEAQ (reference sequence). CDR3 amino acids: CASSPTSGEYQETQYF. The CDR3 DNA sequence: TGTGCCAGCAGTCCTACTTCAGGGGAGTACCAAGAGACCCAGTACTTC.

V and J are TRBV7-2 and TRBJ2-1; 8 positions match TRBD1. Germline V gene lookup returns CDR1 SGHTA and CDR2 FQGNSA. Losses at the gene ends were 1 base for V and 10 bases for J; bases not matched to a gene: 12. This CDR3 is 16 amino acids long. CDR3 sequence: CASSLDAGQGIVEQFF. The CDR3 DNA is TGTGCCAGCAGCTTAGATGCCGGACAGGGTATTGTGGAGCAGTTCTTC.

Comments on this clone: Other DNA variants within this sample encode the same CDR3. V is TRBV9 and J is TRBJ2-2; D is undetermined. V lost 2 bases and J 4 bases, leaving 6 bases between the germline ends. The CDR3 loop spans 13 amino acids. Germline V CDR1 and CDR2: SGDLS, YYNGEE. The CDR3 is CASSVEVTGELFF. CDR3 coding DNA: TGTGCCAGCAGCGTCGAGGTCACCGGGGAGCTGTTTTTT.

The chain uses TRBV7-2 and TRBJ2-7; 8 bases agree with TRBD2. CDR1 is SGHTA and CDR2 is FQGNSA in the germline V gene. CDR3 length: 14 residues. V lost 1 base, J lost 6 bases, and 5 bases stayed unmatched. The CDR3 DNA reads TGTGCCAGCAGCTTAGGTCTAGCGGGCTCCGAGCAGTACTTC. Its translation: CASSLGLAGSEQYF.

V usage is TRBV9 and J usage is TRBJ2-7, with D possibly TRBD1 on 6 matching bases. Germline CDR1 SGDLS, CDR2 YYNGEE. The CDR3 consists of 15 residues. The V gene lost 0 bases and the J gene lost 2 bases, with 12 bases spanning the gap. The chain's CDR3 is CASSVAPGDAYEQYF. The CDR3 DNA reads as TGTGCCAGCAGCGTAGCTCCAGGGGATGCCTACGAGCAGTACTTC.

CDR3 nucleotide sequence: TGTGCCAGCAGCTTAAGACTAGCGGGACTGGGGGATACGCAGTATTTT. Translated: CASSLRLAGLGDTQYF. This rearrangement joins TRBV5-6 to TRBJ2-3, with TRBD2 matching 11 bases. This CDR3 is built from 16 residues. V lost 2 bases, J lost 6 bases, and 8 bases stayed unmatched. Germline CDR1 SGHDT, CDR2 YYEEEE.

The genes are TRBV4-3 and TRBJ2-2, with TRBD2 as a possible D gene (6 bases). This CDR3 comprises 17 residues. From germline, CDR1 is LGHNA and CDR2 YSLEER. V was pared by 0 bases and J by 1 base, with 12 bases between. The DNA for the CDR3 is TGCGCCAGCAGCCAAGATCCCCATAGCGGGAACACCGGGGAGCTGTTTTTT. Its translation is CASSQDPHSGNTGELFF.

The chain has TRBV4-1 and TRBJ2-5, with 12 bases matching TRBD1. Trimming removed 4 bases from V and 1 base from J; junction bases left unmatched: 13. The germline CDR1 and CDR2 sequences are MGHRA and YSYEKL. This CDR3 has 19 amino acids. Here the CDR3 DNA reads TGCGCCAGCAGCCTCCCCCCCGGGACAGGGGGCGGAAGCCAAGAGACCCAGTACTTC. This encodes CASSLPPGTGGGSQETQYF.

In regard to this clone: This sample includes further DNA sequences coding for the same CDR3. The J gene is TRBJ2-7, the V gene TRBV9; D perhaps matches TRBD2 (5 bases). The CDR3 consists of 14 residues. Germline V lookup: CDR1 SGDLS, CDR2 YYNGEE. V was pared by 0 bases and J by 4 bases, with 11 bases between. In DNA form, the CDR3 reads TGTGCCAGCAGCGTAGGCGGAGCGGCTTACGAGCAGTACTTC. Its translation: CASSVGGAAYEQYF.

This sequence joins TRBV4-1 and TRBJ2-1; TRBD1 matches 7 bases. The CDR3 loop spans 16 amino acids. The germline V gene has CDR1 MGHRA and CDR2 YSYEKL. V gave up 4 bases and J gave up 2 bases; unmatched junction bases: 8. CDR3 DNA sequence: TGCGCCAGCAGCCTTCGAGACAGGGCCCCCTACAATGAGCAGTTCTTC. It is translated as CASSLRDRAPYNEQFF.

V is TRBV27 and J is TRBJ2-7, with 7 positions matching TRBD2. The CDR3 is 13 amino acids. CDR1 and CDR2 from the germline V gene are MNHEY and SMNVEV (reference sequence). V gave up 4 bases and J gave up 7 bases; unmatched junction bases: 7. The CDR3 here is CASSSFGSGEQYF. Written as DNA, the CDR3 is TGTGCCAGCAGTTCGTTTGGTAGCGGGGAGCAGTACTTC.